The sequence of this T cell receptor (beta chain) was determined in a study of vaccination and CD4 T cells after COVID-19. This clonotype was observed a handful of times. The antigen is undetermined. One end of the junction varies from germline; a read error may be responsible. Cultured CD4+ T-cell DNA underwent Oncomine TCR Beta short-read sequencing. TCRdb reprocessed the PCR reads via MiXCR and lists one record per CDR3 protein. Here the sample spans 20,000 to 30,000 distinct CDR3 sequences, less than 80% being singletons. Indicated treatment: roughly 10-day PBMC culture with coronavirus spike peptide pools or control peptides (ViraFEST assay). CDR3 length: 15 amino acids. Looked up from germline, CDR1 is MNHNS and CDR2 is SASEGT.

The sequencing input was CD4+ T cells from blood, cultured in vitro. V usage is TRBV6-1 and J usage is TRBJ2-5, with 10 bases that match TRBD2. This TCR derives from a human donor who had recovered from COVID-19. The CDR3 loop reads CASREAGGPIETQYF. The CDR3 DNA reads as TGTGCCAGCAGGGAAGCGGGAGGGCCGATAGAGACCCAGTACTTC.